This T cell receptor (beta chain) derives from a study of cytomegalovirus exposure and HLA in healthy donors. PCR was performed using 60 Vbeta and 13 Jbeta primers. Source study methods: A follow-up analysis tallied some 80 million unique TCR beta chains, roughly 11 million shared. Assay: immunoSEQ multiplex PCR; the TCRdb copy retains only in-frame clones and omits some. V, J and clone size derive from that table, while D and trimming were established from the DNA sequence. Of about 190,000 clones in the sample, 81% were seen once. About this clone itself: Antigen unknown.

Points from the study as a whole: Most TCRs appeared rarely, but some public TCRs recurred in many donors. The authors listed roughly 150 TCR beta chains as cytomegalovirus-associated.

The source material was PBMCs. The TCR sequence derives from a man aged 50-60 years in good health and CMV-seronegative.

CDR3 residues: CASSPGNSDIHRQPQHF. CDR3 DNA sequence: TGTGCCAGTAGTCCTGGAAACTCGGACATCCACAGGCAGCCCCAGCATTTT. V usage is TRBV19 and J usage is TRBJ1-5; D might be TRBD1 (5 bases). CDR1 LNHDA and CDR2 SQIVND come from the germline V gene (reference sequence). V was pared by 5 bases and J by 7 bases, with 24 bases between. The CDR3 length is 17 residues.